The 8 T cell receptor beta chains in this list originate from one sample, sequenced in a study of T cell changes during pregnancy in multiple sclerosis. Some clones are missing from TCRdb's copy, which holds only in-frame ones; the method was immunoSEQ multiplex PCR. The table includes approximately 49,000 clones, 90% detected once. The sequences come from peripheral blood, collected after pregnancy. The receptors here all came from a female donor in good health, enrolled as a control in a pregnancy study.

This chain connects TRBV6-5 to TRBJ1-1; 8 bases are shared with TRBD1. Trimming removed 7 bases from V and 10 bases from J; junction bases left unmatched: 11. Germline V gene data show CDR1 as MNHEY and CDR2 as SVGAGI. The CDR3 is made up of 13 amino acids. The CDR3 here is CASKKTGGLGAFF. The DNA of the CDR3 is TGTGCCAGCAAGAAAACAGGGGGTTTAGGAGCTTTCTTT.

The genes are TRBV5-1 and TRBJ1-2; TRBD1 aligns across 12 bases. The CDR3 totals 16 residues. The germline gives CDR1 SGHRS, CDR2 YFSETQ. Losses at the gene ends were 4 bases for V and 5 bases for J; bases not matched to a gene: 9. The CDR3 region is CASSPQGTGGGYGYTF. CDR3 coding DNA: TGCGCCAGCAGCCCGCAGGGGACAGGGGGCGGATATGGCTACACCTTC.

The chain employs TRBV5-5 and TRBJ2-2; D gene uncertain. This CDR3 region has 13 residues. Germline V gene sequence: CDR1 SGHKS, CDR2 YYEKEE (reference sequence). Trimming cost V 4 bases and J 3 bases, with 7 bases left between them. CDR3 coding DNA: TGTGCCAGCAGCCAGGTTTACACCGGGGAGCTGTTTTTT. This sequence encodes CASSQVYTGELFF.

The chain is built from TRBV7-2 and TRBJ1-4, with a weak D call TRBD1 (5 bases). This CDR3 has 16 residues. Germline values: CDR1 SGHTA, CDR2 FQGNSA. Trimming left V 5 bases short and J 2 bases short, with 15 bases between. Written as DNA, the CDR3 is TGTGCCAGCAGCCCACTGGGGGGTACGACTAATGAAAAACTGTTTTTT. This translates into CASSPLGGTTNEKLFF.

This sequence joins TRBV20-1 and TRBJ1-1, with 8 bases aligning to TRBD1. The length of the CDR3 is 11 residues. In germline, CDR1 is DFQATT, CDR2 SNEGSKA (reference sequence). J lost 7 bases, V lost 6 bases, and 4 bases had no gene match. This CDR3 reads CSALRGLEAFF. As DNA, the CDR3 is TGCAGTGCACTCAGGGGGCTTGAAGCTTTCTTT.

The chain links TRBV7-9 to TRBJ2-4, with D perhaps matching TRBD2 (6 bases). The germline V and J ends were trimmed by 10 bases and 3 bases, with 13 bases remaining between them. The V gene's germline CDR1 is SEHNR and CDR2 FQNEAQ (reference sequence). This CDR3 has 13 residues. CDR3 loop: CATKLGGKNIQYF. For the CDR3, the DNA is TGTGCCACTAAGTTGGGGGGCAAAAACATTCAGTACTTC.

The J gene is TRBJ2-5, the V gene TRBV7-9; D might be TRBD1 (6 bases). Germline V gene sequence: CDR1 SEHNR, CDR2 FQNEAQ (reference sequence). V lost 4 bases, J lost 4 bases, and 10 bases lay in between. The CDR3 has 13 amino acids. The CDR3 reads CASSSQGRETQYF. In nucleotides, the CDR3 is TGTGCCAGCAGCTCCCAGGGGCGAGAGACCCAGTACTTC.

The chain has TRBV13 and TRBJ2-5; D is uncertain. Trimming removed 5 bases from V and 7 bases from J, with 14 bases in between. There are 13 residues in the CDR3. In germline, CDR1 is PRHDT, CDR2 FYEKMQ (reference sequence). For the CDR3, the DNA is TGTGCCAGCAGCCTAAGGTCGCTAGGGACCCAGTACTTC. This sequence encodes CASSLRSLGTQYF.